This record covers a single T cell receptor beta chain. This sample is part of a study of blood T cell repertoires in COVID-19. Study information: The study drew acute and convalescent COVID-19 samples from the United States, Italy and Spain. Nucleic acid was either cDNA or gDNA, and it came from T cells, B-cell-depleted T cells, or PBMCs.

Method: immunoSEQ multiplex PCR; TCRdb's copy keeps in-frame clones and lacks some. The table lists around 170,000 clones, less than 90% of them singletons. The specimen was peripheral blood. The sequence was obtained from a woman aged 40 to 50 with acute or convalescent COVID-19.

For the CDR3, the DNA is TGTGCCAGCAGCCCCCTAGCGGAAAGCTCCTACAATGAGCAGTTCTTC. Its protein is CASSPLAESSYNEQFF. The chain uses TRBV5-4 and TRBJ2-1; TRBD2 agrees at 7 bases. The length of the CDR3 is 16 residues. Germline CDR1 and CDR2: SGHNT and YYREEE (reference sequence). The junction had 7 bases not matched to a gene; V was cut back by 4 bases and J by 0 bases. Full variable domain (outside the CDR3, taken from reference TRBV5-4 and TRBJ2-1): ETGVTQSPTHLIKTRGQQVTLRCSSQSGHNTVSWYQQALGQGPQFIFQYYREEENGRGNFPPRFSGLQFPNYSSELNVNALELDDSALYLCASSPLAESSYNEQFFGPGTRLTVL.